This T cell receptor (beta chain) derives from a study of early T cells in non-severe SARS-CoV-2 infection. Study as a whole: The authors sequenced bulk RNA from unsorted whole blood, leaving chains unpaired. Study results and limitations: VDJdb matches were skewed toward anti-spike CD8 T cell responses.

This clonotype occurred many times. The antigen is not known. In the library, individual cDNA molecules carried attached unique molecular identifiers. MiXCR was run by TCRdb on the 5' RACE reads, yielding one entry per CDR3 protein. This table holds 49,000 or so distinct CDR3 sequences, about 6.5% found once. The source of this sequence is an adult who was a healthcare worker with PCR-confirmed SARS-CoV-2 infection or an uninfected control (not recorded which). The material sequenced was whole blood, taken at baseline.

The CDR3 sequence is CASSPPRRGYGYTF. The CDR3 region has the DNA TGTGCCAGCAGCCCCCCCAGGAGGGGCTATGGCTACACCTTC. The chain joins TRBV11-2 to TRBJ1-2; D is possibly TRBD1 (5 bases). CDR3 length: 14 residues. V shed 5 bases and J shed 4 bases, with 14 bases lying between them. Germline CDR1 and CDR2: SGHAT and FQNNGV.